A single sample is the source of the 31 T cell receptor beta chains below, sequenced in a study of cytotoxic CD8 clonotypes in ibrutinib-treated CLL. Sequenced by immunoSEQ multiplex PCR; TCRdb stores in-frame clones only, minus some. The data contain around 53,000 clones, 54% of them singletons. The source material was PBMCs, sampled at disease progression, from a patient treated with ibrutinib. Receptor source: a human donor with chronic lymphocytic leukemia.

In this sample, this clone turned up once. This chain links TRBV30 with TRBJ2-7, with unresolved D. CDR3 length: 13 amino acids. V was trimmed by 5 bases and J by 4 bases, leaving 15 bases between them. In germline, CDR1 is GTSNPN, CDR2 SVGIG (reference sequence). The CDR3 reads CAWSSLSFYEQYF. The CDR3 region has the DNA TGTGCCTGGTCCTCGCTTAGCTTTTACGAGCAGTACTTC.

This clone appeared a few times. The CDR3 nucleotides read TGTGCCAGCAGCTGGGACGGTGAGACCCAGTACTTC. It specifies CASSWDGETQYF. The V call is TRBV11-2, the J call TRBJ2-5; the D call may be TRBD1 or TRBD2 (5 bases each). Germline V lookup: CDR1 SGHAT, CDR2 FQNNGV. This CDR3 has 12 amino acids. Between the trimmed V and J ends, which lost 4 bases and 5 bases, there was a span of 8 bases.

This clone was recorded only once. The V and J genes are TRBV9 and TRBJ2-3; the D gene is possibly TRBD1 (5 bases). CDR1 is SGDLS, CDR2 YYNGEE, per germline. This CDR3 contains 15 residues. V was shortened by 0 bases and J by 1 base, with 9 bases between the two germline ends. CDR3 region: CASSVVGVRTDTQYF. The CDR3 coding sequence is TGTGCCAGCAGCGTAGTAGGGGTACGCACAGATACGCAGTATTTT.

The chain uses TRBV11-1 and TRBJ2-7, with D possibly TRBD2 on 5 matching bases. The CDR3 sequence is 18 residues long. The germline gives CDR1 SGHAT, CDR2 FQDESV (reference sequence). The ends were cut back, 5 bases at V and 2 bases at J, with 25 bases in the middle. The chain's CDR3 is CASSTYRSAGRKAYEQYF. The CDR3 bases are TGTGCCAGCAGCACATACCGGTCGGCGGGTCGAAAGGCCTACGAGCAGTACTTC.

The chain combines TRBV30 with TRBJ2-7; no definite D call. Per the germline V gene, CDR1 is GTSNPN and CDR2 is SVGIG (reference sequence). The CDR3 runs to 12 residues. Trimming left V 3 bases short and J 3 bases short, with 9 bases between. The CDR3 loop reads CAWSPFGYEQYF. The DNA of the CDR3 is TGTGCCTGGAGCCCGTTCGGCTACGAGCAGTACTTC. The complete variable domain, with remaining parts taken from reference TRBV30 and TRBJ2-7, reads SQTIHQWPATLVQPVGSPLSLECTVEGTSNPNLYWYRQAAGRGLQLLFYSVGIGQISSEVPQNLSASRPQDRQFILSSKKLLLSDSGFYLCAWSPFGYEQYFGPGTRLTVT.

This clone was counted a few times. This chain joins TRBV27 and TRBJ2-2; weak D call: TRBD1 (6 bases). The length of the CDR3 is 19 residues. Trimming removed 5 bases at V and 6 bases at J, with 28 bases between. Germline V gene data show CDR1 as MNHEY and CDR2 as SMNVEV (reference sequence). CDR3 sequence: CASSPRRPGAFKEAGELFF. In DNA form, the CDR3 reads TGTGCCAGCAGTCCCAGGAGGCCAGGGGCCTTCAAGGAGGCCGGGGAGCTGTTTTTT.

This clone appeared a few times. The chain links TRBV28 to TRBJ1-5; 7 bases agree with TRBD1. CDR1 is MDHEN, CDR2 SYDVKM, per germline. The CDR3 has 16 residues. Trimming took 6 bases from V and 6 from J; bases not matched to a gene: 14. The CDR3 sequence is CASRPIIGGAGQPQHF. The DNA for the CDR3 is TGTGCCAGCAGACCCATTATAGGGGGCGCAGGTCAGCCCCAGCATTTT.

This clone was detected only a few times. The chain is built from TRBV5-1 and TRBJ1-6; tentative D call: TRBD1 (5 bases). V lost 0 bases and J 8 bases, leaving 9 bases between the germline ends. Germline CDR1 SGHRS, CDR2 YFSETQ. The CDR3 is made up of 14 amino acids. The CDR3 is CASSLEGVDSPLHF. The CDR3 region has the DNA TGCGCCAGCAGCTTGGAAGGGGTGGATTCACCCCTCCACTTT.

This clone has only a few counts. The chain uses TRBV2 and TRBJ1-5; perhaps TRBD1 as D (5 bases). Germline values: CDR1 SNHLY, CDR2 FYNNEI. V lost 8 bases to trimming and J lost 4 bases, with 21 bases between them. The CDR3 length is 16 residues. CDR3 residues: CASQKGFGYENQPQHF. CDR3 in DNA: TGTGCCAGCCAGAAGGGGTTCGGGTATGAAAATCAGCCCCAGCATTTT.

This clone showed up just once. This sequence joins TRBV28 and TRBJ2-7, with a weak D call TRBD2 (6 bases). The V end lost 4 bases, the J end lost 7 bases, and 8 bases lay between the germline ends. This CDR3 has 11 amino acids. Germline CDR1 MDHEN, CDR2 SYDVKM. This CDR3 reads CASSSTREQYF. The CDR3 coding sequence is TGTGCCAGCAGTTCGACTAGGGAGCAGTACTTC.

The chain recombines TRBV2 with TRBJ1-5, with a possible D match to TRBD1 (6 bases). Germline assignment: CDR1 SNHLY and CDR2 FYNNEI. Trimming left V 6 bases short and J 8 bases short, with 20 bases between. The CDR3 extends over 15 amino acids. CDR3: CASSRRTDSGEPQHF. The CDR3 bases are TGTGCCAGCAGCCGCCGGACAGACTCCGGAGAGCCCCAGCATTTT.

V gene TRBV13 combines with J gene TRBJ1-1; no firm D call. CDR3 size: 12 residues. In germline, CDR1 is PRHDT, CDR2 FYEKMQ (reference sequence). V lost 6 bases, J lost 1 base, and 6 bases lay in between. The CDR3 region is CASRHSNTEAFF. CDR3 nucleotides: TGTGCCAGCAGGCATTCGAACACTGAAGCTTTCTTT.

The chain joins TRBV7-8 to TRBJ2-3; 7 bases align to TRBD2. With 3 bases clipped from V and 2 bases from J, the junction kept 2 bases outside the gene matches. CDR1 is SGHVS and CDR2 is FQNEAQ in the germline V gene. The CDR3 consists of 14 residues. The CDR3, as DNA: TGTGCCAGCAGCTTCAGCGGGGCCACAGATACGCAGTATTTT. Protein: CASSFSGATDTQYF.

The rearrangement uses TRBV18 and TRBJ2-4; 7 nucleotides match TRBD1. The CDR3 length is 14 residues. V lost 8 bases to trimming and J lost 4 bases; unmatched junction nucleotides: 8. Germline V gene data show CDR1 as KGHSH and CDR2 as LQKENI. CDR3 DNA sequence: TGTGCCAGCACGCCCGGGACAGAAAAAAACATTCAGTACTTC. It codes for CASTPGTEKNIQYF.

The V and J genes are TRBV9 and TRBJ2-7; maybe TRBD2 (5 bases). Between the trimmed V and J ends, which lost 0 bases and 7 bases, there was a span of 14 bases. This CDR3 has 14 amino acids. The germline V gene has CDR1 SGDLS and CDR2 YYNGEE. CDR3 DNA: TGTGCCAGCAGCGTAGAGGCAGGACGCGGGGAGCAGTACTTC. It codes for CASSVEAGRGEQYF. The entire variable domain, with the rest obtained from reference TRBV9 and TRBJ2-7, is as follows: DSGVTQTPKHLITATGQRVTLRCSPRSGDLSVYWYQQSLDQGLQFLIQYYNGEERAKGNILERFSAQQFPDLHSELNLSSLELGDSALYFCASSVEAGRGEQYFGPGTRLTVT.

V is TRBV30 and J is TRBJ1-2, with a weak D call TRBD1 (6 bases). The CDR3 runs 13 residues. CDR1 and CDR2 (germline): GTSNPN, SVGIG (reference sequence). V dropped 4 bases and J dropped 5 bases, with 14 bases sitting between them. The CDR3 here is CAWKAGAGYGYTF. In DNA form, the CDR3 reads TGTGCCTGGAAGGCAGGGGCCGGGTATGGCTACACCTTC. The variable domain in full, completed from reference TRBV30 and TRBJ1-2, reads SQTIHQWPATLVQPVGSPLSLECTVEGTSNPNLYWYRQAAGRGLQLLFYSVGIGQISSEVPQNLSASRPQDRQFILSSKKLLLSDSGFYLCAWKAGAGYGYTFGSGTRLTVV.

This clone has a handful of counts. J is TRBJ2-7 and V is TRBV14; the match to TRBD1 covers 9 bases. The CDR3 is 16 residues long. Per germline, CDR1 SGHDN and CDR2 FVKESK. J gave up 5 bases and V 0 bases, and 8 bases lay outside the gene matches. The CDR3 region is CASSQDFWDRDDEQYF. The CDR3 region has the DNA TGTGCCAGCAGCCAAGATTTTTGGGACAGGGACGACGAGCAGTACTTC.

The table lists this clone with a few counts. J is TRBJ2-7 and V is TRBV30, with D hard to call. V was trimmed by 0 bases and J by 2 bases, leaving 11 bases between them. The CDR3 runs to 14 residues. Germline CDR1 and CDR2: GTSNPN and SVGIG (reference sequence). In nucleotides, the CDR3 is TGTGCCTGGAGTGTTGGCGGATCAACCTACGAGCAGTACTTC. This encodes CAWSVGGSTYEQYF.

At least ten counts were recorded for this clone. The chain uses TRBV7-2 and TRBJ1-6, with D possibly matching TRBD1 (6 bases). The CDR3 runs to 15 residues. Trimming stripped 5 bases from V and 7 bases from J, with 15 bases between. Germline CDR1 is SGHTA and CDR2 is FQGNSA. The CDR3 region has the DNA TGTGCCAGCAGCCCCTTACAGGGAGGAAATTCACCCCTCCACTTT. This encodes CASSPLQGGNSPLHF.

The V and J genes are TRBV4-1 and TRBJ2-7, with D possibly being TRBD1 (6 bases). Germline values: CDR1 MGHRA, CDR2 YSYEKL. Trimming cost V 1 base and J 2 bases, with 15 bases left between them. This CDR3 spans 16 amino acids. Here the CDR3 reads CASSQGADRSTYEQYF. The CDR3, as DNA: TGCGCCAGCAGCCAAGGCGCAGACAGGTCCACCTACGAGCAGTACTTC.

The chain couples TRBV30 to TRBJ1-5; D is uncertain. Germline V gives CDR1 GTSNPN, CDR2 SVGIG (reference sequence). The CDR3 is made up of 13 amino acids. Trimming removed 2 bases at V and 4 bases at J, with 9 bases between. The CDR3 sequence is CAWSFEGNQPQHF. DNA for the CDR3: TGTGCCTGGAGTTTCGAAGGTAATCAGCCCCAGCATTTT.

This clone was observed a handful of times. This chain links TRBV9 with TRBJ1-1, with D perhaps TRBD1 (5 bases). Germline assignment: CDR1 SGDLS and CDR2 YYNGEE. V lost 3 bases and J 4 bases, leaving 16 bases between the germline ends. The CDR3 has 15 residues. This CDR3 is CASSDSQGWATEAFF. CDR3 DNA: TGTGCCAGCAGCGACTCTCAGGGCTGGGCCACTGAAGCTTTCTTT. The whole variable domain, filled in from reference TRBV9 and TRBJ1-1, reads DSGVTQTPKHLITATGQRVTLRCSPRSGDLSVYWYQQSLDQGLQFLIQYYNGEERAKGNILERFSAQQFPDLHSELNLSSLELGDSALYFCASSDSQGWATEAFFGQGTRLTVV.

J is TRBJ2-7 and V is TRBV6-5, with TRBD1 matching over 7 bases. CDR3 size: 14 residues. Germline CDR1 and CDR2: MNHEY and SVGAGI. Trimming at V came to 5 bases and at J to 3 bases, leaving 7 bases not matched to a gene. The CDR3 loop reads CASSPGQAYYEQYF. The CDR3 bases are TGTGCCAGCAGTCCAGGACAGGCTTACTACGAGCAGTACTTC.

V and J are TRBV7-2 and TRBJ1-5, with TRBD1 matching over 7 bases. The CDR3 covers 14 residues. J was trimmed by 7 bases and V by 2 bases; bases with no gene match: 5. From germline, CDR1 is SGHTA and CDR2 FQGNSA. Here the CDR3 reads CASSLYRGEQPQHF. The CDR3 DNA reads TGTGCCAGCAGCTTATACAGGGGTGAACAGCCCCAGCATTTT.

As concerns this clone: Distinct nucleotide sequences in the sample also encode this CDR3. J is TRBJ1-5 and V is TRBV30; D is possibly TRBD1 (6 bases). The length of the CDR3 is 13 residues. Trimming removed 0 bases from V and 4 bases from J, with 7 bases in between. CDR1 and CDR2 (germline): GTSNPN, SVGIG (reference sequence). CDR3 nucleotide sequence: TGTGCCTGGAGTGTACAGGGAAATCAGCCCCAGCATTTT. This encodes CAWSVQGNQPQHF.

The V gene is TRBV5-1, the J gene TRBJ1-3; unclear D gene. Germline CDR1 reads SGHRS; CDR2 reads YFSETQ. The CDR3 has 13 residues. V shed 4 bases and J shed 4 bases, with 9 bases lying between them. CDR3 bases: TGCGCCAGCAGCCTTTACCGAGGAAACACCATATATTTT. This sequence encodes CASSLYRGNTIYF.

V usage is TRBV30 and J usage is TRBJ1-2; D gene ambiguous. Germline values: CDR1 GTSNPN, CDR2 SVGIG (reference sequence). This CDR3 is 13 amino acids long. The V end was cut by 0 bases, the J end by 4 bases, with 9 bases between. The chain's CDR3 is CAWSVRAAYGYTF. Here the CDR3 DNA reads TGTGCCTGGAGTGTAAGGGCGGCCTATGGCTACACCTTC.

This clone was detected once. V is TRBV13 and J is TRBJ2-2, with D possibly TRBD2 on 5 matching bases. There are 15 residues in the CDR3. The germline CDR1 and CDR2 sequences are PRHDT and FYEKMQ (reference sequence). The germline V and J ends were trimmed by 3 bases and 5 bases, with 13 bases remaining between them. CDR3 protein: CASSFGRWETGELFF. The CDR3 nucleotides read TGTGCCAGCAGCTTTGGGCGGTGGGAGACCGGGGAGCTGTTTTTT.

This clone was counted between two and nine times. The V and J genes are TRBV30 and TRBJ1-5; 7 nucleotides agree with TRBD1. Germline lookup yields CDR1 GTSNPN and CDR2 SVGIG (reference sequence). The CDR3 sequence is 14 residues long. With V trimmed by 5 bases and J by 2 bases, 6 bases remained unmatched. The CDR3 reads CAWDRQGGNQPQHF. Written as DNA, the CDR3 is TGTGCCTGGGACCGACAGGGAGGCAATCAGCCCCAGCATTTT.

A single count supports this clone. The rearrangement uses TRBV30 and TRBJ2-7; 10 bases map to TRBD2. CDR3 length: 16 residues. CDR1 GTSNPN and CDR2 SVGIG come from the germline V gene (reference sequence). J gave up 6 bases and V 3 bases, and 14 bases lay outside the gene matches. The CDR3 sequence: CAWRLKRGGGTIEQYF. Written as DNA, the CDR3 is TGTGCCTGGAGGTTGAAGCGGGGGGGAGGGACTATCGAGCAGTACTTC.

This rearrangement joins TRBV27 to TRBJ2-7; TRBD1 aligns across 11 bases. The length of the CDR3 is 16 residues. With V trimmed by 5 bases and J by 4 bases, 10 bases remained unmatched. CDR1 is MNHEY and CDR2 is SMNVEV in the germline V gene (reference sequence). Here the CDR3 DNA reads TGTGCCAGCAGTCTAGGGACAGGGGGGTCTTTATACGAGCAGTACTTC. Translation gives CASSLGTGGSLYEQYF.